The sequence of this TCR beta chain was determined in a study of T cell responses to AZD1222 COVID-19 vaccine. The study, taken as a whole, reports: A reported finding is that nearly half of spike-specific TCRs target unmutated variant regions. Mostly white British, mostly female donors; authors suggested clonal diversity may be underestimated. Spike as a whole was targeted by vaccine-associated CD4 TCRs, dominant at 160-218 and 743-854. Spike-specific TCRs gained breadth and depth after people received two AZD1222 doses.

CDR3 length: 13 amino acids. The germline CDR1 and CDR2 sequences are SGHNT and YENEEA. Trimming removed 5 bases from V and 2 bases from J, with 10 bases in between. The method was immunoSEQ multiplex PCR; TCRdb's version includes in-frame clones alone and lacks a portion of them. This repertoire shows more than 100,000 clones, 92% found once; its top ten account for approximately 8%. As for this clone: Its antigen is not known.

The origin of this receptor is an adult who received the AZD1222 COVID-19 vaccine. This chain joins TRBV11-3 and TRBJ2-7; D may be TRBD2 (6 bases). The specimen comprised peripheral blood, sampled 28 days after the second AZD1222 dose. CDR3 protein: CASSRGEPYEQYF. CDR3 nucleotide sequence: TGTGCCAGCAGCCGCGGGGAACCCTACGAGCAGTACTTC.